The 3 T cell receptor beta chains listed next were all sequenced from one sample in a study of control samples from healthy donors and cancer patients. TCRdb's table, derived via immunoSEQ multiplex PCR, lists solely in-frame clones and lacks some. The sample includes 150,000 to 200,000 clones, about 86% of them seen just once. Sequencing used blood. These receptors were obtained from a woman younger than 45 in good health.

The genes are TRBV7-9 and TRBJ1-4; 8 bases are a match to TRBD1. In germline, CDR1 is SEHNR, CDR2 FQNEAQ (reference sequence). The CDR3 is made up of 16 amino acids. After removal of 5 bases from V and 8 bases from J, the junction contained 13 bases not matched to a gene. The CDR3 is CASSGMDREVWEKLFF. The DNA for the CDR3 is TGTGCCAGCAGCGGTATGGACAGGGAGGTTTGGGAAAAACTGTTTTTT.

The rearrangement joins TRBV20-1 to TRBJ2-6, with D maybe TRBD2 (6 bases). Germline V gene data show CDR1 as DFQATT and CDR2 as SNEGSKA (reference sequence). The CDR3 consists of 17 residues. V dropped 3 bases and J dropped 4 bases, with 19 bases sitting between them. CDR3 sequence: CSASPQGQGLGANVLTF. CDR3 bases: TGCAGTGCTAGTCCCCAGGGCCAGGGACTCGGGGCCAACGTCCTGACTTTC.

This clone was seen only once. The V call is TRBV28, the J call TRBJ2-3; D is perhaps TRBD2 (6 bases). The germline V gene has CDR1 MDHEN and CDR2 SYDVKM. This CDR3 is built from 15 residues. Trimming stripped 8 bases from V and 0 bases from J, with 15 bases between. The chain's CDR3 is CASLLRRESTDTQYF. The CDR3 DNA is TGTGCCAGCCTCCTCCGGCGGGAAAGCACAGATACGCAGTATTTT.